This T cell receptor beta chain was captured by sequencing in a study of vaccination effects on CD4 cells after COVID-19. Study-wide context: Antigen-specific CD4+ T cell clonotypes were called by their expansion after viral peptide-pool culture in ViraFEST.

CDR3 size: 14 residues. Germline CDR1 LNHDA, CDR2 SQIVND (reference sequence). Germline trimming cut 5 bases from V and 5 bases from J; bases unmatched to any gene: 7. TCRdb's copy holds only in-frame clones and misses some; the assay was immunoSEQ multiplex PCR. This sample yields about 39,000 clones, of which around 71% are seen a single time; roughly 8% belongs to the top ten. A word on this clone: Its antigen is unidentified.

Once cultured for approximately ten days, the cells underwent separation to obtain CD4+ T cells. Either the BNT162b2 or mRNA-1273 vaccine was given to participants in two doses. The V and J genes are TRBV19 and TRBJ1-1, with 8 nucleotides matching TRBD1. This clonotype was obtained from a human donor who received a COVID-19 vaccine. Material: CD4+ T cells from PBMCs cultured without peptide, obtained after COVID-19 vaccination. CDR3 in amino acids: CASSPGQGWTEAFF. In DNA form, the CDR3 reads TGTGCCAGTAGTCCCGGACAGGGATGGACTGAAGCTTTCTTT. Supplemented by reference TRBV19 and TRBJ1-1, the full variable domain reads DGGITQSPKYLFRKEGQNVTLSCEQNLNHDAMYWYRQDPGQGLRLIYYSQIVNDFQKGDIAEGYSVSREKKESFPLTVTSAQKNPTAFYLCASSPGQGWTEAFFGQGTRLTVV.